This record looks at one T cell receptor (beta chain) sequence and its context. Some clones are missing from TCRdb's copy, which holds only in-frame ones; the method was immunoSEQ multiplex PCR. This sample has about 530,000 clones; over 75% occur once, and the top ten carry about an eighth. The data were taken from a study of shared clonotypes between healthy human individuals. HIV-negative, healthy adults without recent acute infections or vaccinations were the donors. V lost 7 bases, J lost 8 bases, and 14 bases lay in between. The CDR3 length is 11 residues. The germline V gene has CDR1 GTSNPN and CDR2 SVGIG (reference sequence).

The origin of this receptor is a woman aged 40 to 55 in good health. Some clones in this sample may be carry-over from other donors' samples. J is TRBJ1-1 and V is TRBV30, with D possibly matching TRBD1 (6 bases). The source material was PBMCs. Here the CDR3 DNA reads TGTGCCTACCACAGGGAGGGGGAAGCTTTCTTT. Translation gives CAYHREGEAFF. The entire variable domain, with the rest obtained from reference TRBV30 and TRBJ1-1, is as follows: SQTIHQWPATLVQPVGSPLSLECTVEGTSNPNLYWYRQAAGRGLQLLFYSVGIGQISSEVPQNLSASRPQDRQFILSSKKLLLSDSGFYLCAYHREGEAFFGQGTRLTVV.